These 19 T cell receptor beta chains came from one sample sequenced in a study of T cell repertoires in aging, cancer and after chemotherapy. TRB rearrangements spanning V, D and J were amplified using mixed TRB-A/B primers. TCRdb passed the multiplex PCR reads through MiXCR, listing each CDR3 protein once. The sample shows under 3,500 distinct CDR3 sequences, 30% to 35% of them seen only once. The template was genomic DNA from peripheral blood, not RNA. Sample: blood. The origin of the receptors is a human donor with a solid tumor.

V gene TRBV20-1 combines with J gene TRBJ1-1; D not resolved. There are 14 residues in the CDR3. Germline V gene sequence: CDR1 DFQATT, CDR2 SNEGSKA (reference sequence). V dropped 3 bases and J dropped 3 bases, with 14 bases sitting between them. The CDR3 loop reads CSAREPGFDTEAFF. The CDR3 nucleotides read TGCAGTGCTAGGGAGCCAGGCTTTGACACTGAAGCTTTCTTT.

By proportion, this clonotype is large. The J gene is TRBJ2-1, the V gene TRBV6-1, with 10 bases matching TRBD2. The CDR3 loop spans 14 amino acids. Germline trimming cut 5 bases from V and 6 bases from J; bases unmatched to any gene: 4. CDR1 is MNHNS, CDR2 SASEGT, per germline. In DNA, the CDR3 is TGTGCCAGCAGTCGCCTAGCGGGGGCCAATGAGCAGTTCTTC. Protein product: CASSRLAGANEQFF.

The chain employs TRBV7-9 and TRBJ1-4; tentatively, D is TRBD1 (5 bases). Trimming cost V 5 bases and J 4 bases, with 11 bases left between them. The CDR3 covers 14 residues. Germline-derived CDR1 and CDR2 are SEHNR and FQNEAQ (reference sequence). The CDR3: CASSPQTVNEKLFF. For the CDR3, the DNA is TGTGCCAGCAGCCCTCAGACAGTTAATGAAAAACTGTTTTTT. The whole variable domain, filled in from reference TRBV7-9 and TRBJ1-4, reads DTGVSQNPRHKITKRGQNVTFRCDPISEHNRLYWYRQTLGQGPEFLTYFQNEAQLEKSRLLSDRFSAERPKGSFSTLEIQRTEQGDSAMYLCASSPQTVNEKLFFGSGTQLSVL.

This clonotype has just a few counts. This rearrangement joins TRBV6-5 to TRBJ1-2; TRBD1 matches at 8 bases. The CDR3 consists of 14 residues. V lost 5 bases to trimming and J lost 4 bases; unmatched junction nucleotides: 6. Germline loops: CDR1 MNHEY, CDR2 SVGAGI. The CDR3 protein is CASSNGQGGYGYTF. CDR3 bases: TGTGCCAGCAGTAACGGACAGGGTGGCTATGGCTACACCTTC.

The rearrangement joins TRBV27 to TRBJ2-7, with 7 bases identical to TRBD1. With 1 base clipped from V and 4 bases from J, the junction kept 4 bases outside the gene matches. The CDR3 is 14 residues long. The V gene's germline CDR1 is MNHEY and CDR2 SMNVEV (reference sequence). CDR3 loop: CASSLLGTEYEQYF. The DNA of the CDR3 is TGTGCCAGCAGTTTATTGGGGACAGAATACGAGCAGTACTTC.

The rearrangement uses TRBV6-5 and TRBJ2-3, with 7 bases that match TRBD2. The CDR3 runs 13 residues. Germline V gene data show CDR1 as MNHEY and CDR2 as SVGAGI. The J segment lost 1 base and the V segment lost 6 bases, leaving 1 base of the junction unmatched. Here the CDR3 reads CASRGGGTDTQYF. CDR3 sequence (DNA): TGTGCCAGCAGGGGGGGGGGCACAGATACGCAGTATTTT.

This clonotype rates as medium-sized. V usage is TRBV13 and J usage is TRBJ2-2; D not resolved. V lost 7 bases and J lost 6, with 6 bases in between. The length of the CDR3 is 11 residues. The germline CDR1 and CDR2 sequences are PRHDT and FYEKMQ (reference sequence). The chain's CDR3 is CASNLAGELFF. DNA for the CDR3: TGTGCCAGCAATCTGGCCGGGGAGCTGTTTTTT.

The chain carries TRBV28 and TRBJ1-2; no reliable D call. The ends were cut back, 5 bases at V and 4 bases at J, with 8 bases in the middle. Germline assignment: CDR1 MDHEN and CDR2 SYDVKM. The CDR3 runs 12 residues. DNA of the CDR3: TGTGCCAGCAGTCTACGTTCCTATGGCTACACCTTC. Translated: CASSLRSYGYTF.

The chain uses TRBV19 and TRBJ2-1; tentatively, D is TRBD2 (6 bases). The CDR3 is 13 residues long. CDR1 LNHDA and CDR2 SQIVND come from the germline V gene (reference sequence). V shed 6 bases and J shed 6 bases, with 12 bases lying between them. The CDR3 is CASSPSGSNEQFF. CDR3 DNA sequence: TGTGCCAGTAGCCCGAGCGGGTCCAATGAGCAGTTCTTC.

The J gene is TRBJ2-1, the V gene TRBV7-6, with TRBD2 identical over 12 bases. The germline CDR1 and CDR2 sequences are SGHVS and FNYEAQ. This CDR3 region has 17 residues. V gave up 5 bases and J gave up 3 bases; unmatched junction bases: 8. The CDR3 bases are TGTGCCAGCAGCACTCCGACTAGCGGGGGATTCTACAATGAGCAGTTCTTC. Residues: CASSTPTSGGFYNEQFF. Combining the CDR3 with reference TRBV7-6 and TRBJ2-1 gives the whole variable domain GAGVSQSPRYKVTKRGQDVALRCDPISGHVSLYWYRQALGQGPEFLTYFNYEAQQDKSGLPNDRFSAERPEGSISTLTIQRTEQRDSAMYRCASSTPTSGGFYNEQFFGPGTRLTVL.

The chain has TRBV5-4 and TRBJ2-1, with 9 nucleotides matching TRBD2. Looked up from germline, CDR1 is SGHNT and CDR2 is YYREEE (reference sequence). This CDR3 is built from 15 residues. With 2 bases clipped from V and 2 bases from J, the junction kept 2 bases outside the gene matches. In DNA form, the CDR3 reads TGTGCCAGCAGCTTCCCTAGCGGGGCCTACAATGAGCAGTTCTTC. As protein: CASSFPSGAYNEQFF.

The chain couples TRBV10-3 to TRBJ2-7; D uncertain. The CDR3 length is 12 residues. From germline, CDR1 is ENHRY and CDR2 SYGVKD. The ends were cut back, 2 bases at V and 3 bases at J, with 5 bases in the middle. CDR3 DNA: TGTGCCATCAGTGAGGCACTCTACGAGCAGTACGTC. It yields the protein CAISEALYEQYV.

By share of the sample, this clonotype is medium-sized. The chain uses TRBV5-6 and TRBJ2-7, with a tentative D call TRBD1 (6 bases). The CDR3 is made up of 14 amino acids. Trimming removed 5 bases at V and 2 bases at J, with 14 bases between. The germline gives CDR1 SGHDT, CDR2 YYEEEE. The CDR3 DNA sequence: TGTGCCAGCAGTTACAGTCAGGGGACCTACGAGCAGTACTTC. Translating it yields CASSYSQGTYEQYF.

The chain has TRBV19 and TRBJ1-5; 7 nucleotides line up with TRBD1. J gave up 8 bases and V 1 base, and 8 bases lay outside the gene matches. Germline assignment: CDR1 LNHDA and CDR2 SQIVND (reference sequence). This CDR3 is built from 15 residues. The CDR3, as DNA: TGTGCCAGTAGTATAGGGGTGACAGGGTGGGAGCCCCAGCATTTT. This sequence encodes CASSIGVTGWEPQHF.

This clonotype was observed a handful of times. The junction differs from germline at one of its ends, possibly a read error. The chain carries TRBV5-6 and TRBJ2-5; TRBD2 is a possible D gene (5 bases). Germline CDR1 is SGHDT and CDR2 is YYEEEE. The CDR3 has 13 amino acids. The CDR3 reads CASSLRGRETQYF. The DNA for the CDR3 is TGCGCCAGCAGCCTGCGTGGGAGAGAGACCCAGTACTTC.

The CDR3 loop reads CASSLTGGFYEQYF. CDR3 DNA sequence: TGTGCCAGCAGTCTCACAGGGGGCTTCTACGAGCAGTACTTC. The V gene is TRBV12-3 or TRBV12-4, the J gene TRBJ2-7, with 9 bases identical to TRBD1. Unmatched junction bases numbered 5, after V lost 5 bases and J lost 3 bases. The CDR3 spans 14 residues.

By frequency in the sample, this clonotype is large (0.1 to 1%). The chain uses TRBV19 and TRBJ1-2, with TRBD1 matching 9 bases. Germline V gene lookup returns CDR1 LNHDA and CDR2 SQIVND (reference sequence). The CDR3 spans 15 residues. V lost 4 bases to trimming and J lost 5 bases; unmatched junction nucleotides: 8. This CDR3 is CASSNPDRGEYGYTF. CDR3 coding DNA: TGTGCCAGTAGTAACCCGGACAGGGGCGAGTATGGCTACACCTTC.

The chain carries TRBV20-1 and TRBJ2-3, with D maybe TRBD2 (7 bases). This CDR3 has 14 residues. V gave up 2 bases and J gave up 4 bases, with 13 bases separating them. Germline loops: CDR1 DFQATT, CDR2 SNEGSKA (reference sequence). The DNA for the CDR3 is TGCAGTGCTAGAAGGGGGGGCGAGTCAGATACGCAGTATTTT. Translation gives CSARRGGESDTQYF.

This clonotype appeared a few times. The chain links TRBV14 to TRBJ2-1; TRBD2 agrees at 9 bases. The germline V gene has CDR1 SGHDN and CDR2 FVKESK. The ends lost 1 base at V and 5 bases at J; junction bases unmatched: 6. The CDR3 spans 16 residues. The chain's CDR3 is CASSQARPSGNNEQFF. The DNA for the CDR3 is TGTGCCAGCAGCCAAGCAAGGCCTAGCGGGAACAATGAGCAGTTCTTC.